This T cell receptor beta chain was retrieved from a study of T cells after yellow fever vaccination. Germline CDR1 SGHNT, CDR2 YYREEE (reference sequence). V was clipped by 4 bases and J by 5 bases, with 10 bases between them. This CDR3 comprises 13 residues. MiXCR, applied by TCRdb to the 5' RACE reads, yields one record per CDR3 protein. Here the sample spans over 300,000 distinct CDR3 sequences, approximately 4% being singletons. This clonotype showed up just a few times. The sequencing used PBMCs, collected 5 days after the yellow fever booster vaccination. The clonotype comes from a man between 18 and 29 years old who received the YFV17D yellow fever vaccine. The chain links TRBV5-4 to TRBJ2-1; D call uncertain. CDR3: CASSDLLDNEQFF. In nucleotides, the CDR3 is TGTGCCAGCAGCGACCTCCTCGACAATGAGCAGTTCTTC.